This entry lists 15 T cell receptor beta chains sequenced from one sample in a study of identical twins. TCRdb analysed the 5' RACE reads with MiXCR anew, one entry per CDR3 protein. The table lists about 150,000 distinct CDR3 sequences, around 3.5% of them singletons. Sequences were obtained from memory T cells sorted from blood. The receptor source for this set is a man younger than 30 in good health.

This clonotype was seen repeatedly, ten times or more. The chain employs TRBV20-1 and TRBJ2-7, with D possibly being TRBD1 (6 bases). Germline CDR1 DFQATT, CDR2 SNEGSKA (reference sequence). The CDR3 is 13 residues long. Trimming removed 6 bases at V and 0 bases at J, with 12 bases between. The chain's CDR3 is CSALRTASYEQYF. The CDR3 DNA follows: TGCAGTGCGCTAAGGACAGCCTCCTACGAGCAGTACTTC.

This clonotype was seen at least ten times. The DNA is left out, because the CDR3 cannot be placed on it with certainty; the CDR3 is given as TCRdb lists it. V gene TRBV12-3 or TRBV12-4 combines with J gene TRBJ2-2; the table calls TRBD2, which could not be checked here. The CDR3 spans 16 amino acids, including both terminal residues. The CDR3 reads CASSPSGRHTGELFFF.

This clonotype was counted many times. The genes are TRBV20-1 and TRBJ2-1; D gene uncertain. The CDR3 is 11 amino acids. V lost 2 bases to trimming and J lost 14 bases, with 13 bases between them. Germline lookup yields CDR1 DFQATT and CDR2 SNEGSKA (reference sequence). The CDR3 DNA follows: TGCAGTGCTAGACTCCCCCCGATTGAGTTCTTC. It translates to CSARLPPIEFF.

This clonotype showed up many times. The J gene is TRBJ2-1, the V gene TRBV5-6; 13 nucleotides line up with TRBD2. Trimming removed 4 bases from V and 4 bases from J; junction bases left unmatched: 2. This CDR3 region has 15 residues. CDR1 SGHDT and CDR2 YYEEEE come from the germline V gene. The CDR3 region has the DNA TGTGCCAGCAGCCAACTAGCGGGAGGGTACAATGAGCAGTTCTTC. It encodes CASSQLAGGYNEQFF.

This clonotype showed up many times. This chain joins TRBV7-9 and TRBJ2-7; D unclear. With 1 base removed from V and 1 base from J, the gap between germline ends came to 11 bases. Germline-derived CDR1 and CDR2 are SEHNR and FQNEAQ (reference sequence). The CDR3 length is 15 residues. The CDR3 loop is CASSLGTLGSYEQYV. The CDR3 coding sequence is TGTGCCAGCAGCTTAGGAACCTTAGGATCCTACGAGCAGTACGTC.

The chain employs TRBV5-1 and TRBJ2-3; TRBD2 agrees at 12 bases. CDR1 and CDR2 from the germline V gene are SGHRS and YFSETQ. The ends lost 4 bases at V and 1 base at J; junction bases unmatched: 4. The CDR3 extends over 16 amino acids. CDR3 sequence: CASSPRTSGGTDTQYF. CDR3 in DNA: TGCGCCAGCAGCCCCCGGACTAGCGGGGGCACAGATACGCAGTATTTT.

At least ten counts were recorded for this clonotype. The CDR3 reads CASSFSSENYGYTF. The CDR3 DNA reads TGTGCCAGCAGCTTTTCATCAGAAAACTATGGCTACACCTTC. This chain connects TRBV11-2 to TRBJ1-2, with no clear D. CDR3 length equals 14 residues. V was trimmed by 3 bases and J by 2 bases, leaving 10 bases between them. Germline V gene lookup returns CDR1 SGHAT and CDR2 FQNNGV.

This clonotype occurred many times. This chain connects TRBV20-1 to TRBJ1-5; D not resolved. The germline CDR1 and CDR2 sequences are DFQATT and SNEGSKA (reference sequence). CDR3 length equals 15 residues. Trimming shortened V by 4 bases and J by 6 bases, and 19 bases separated the two germline ends. CDR3 sequence reads: CSATSVRWVGQPQHF. CDR3 sequence (DNA): TGCAGTGCTACCTCCGTGCGTTGGGTCGGTCAGCCCCAGCATTTT.

Many counts were recorded for this clonotype. The chain carries TRBV5-1 and TRBJ2-2; the D call may be TRBD1 or TRBD2 (6 bases each). V gave up 2 bases and J gave up 1 base, with 12 bases separating them. Germline V gene sequence: CDR1 SGHRS, CDR2 YFSETQ. The CDR3 runs 16 residues. DNA of the CDR3: TGCGCCAGCAGCTTAACGGGGGACAAGAACACCGGGGAGCTGTTTTTT. This codes for CASSLTGDKNTGELFF.

This clonotype was picked up many times. The chain recombines TRBV27 with TRBJ2-1; no reliable D call. This CDR3 has 12 residues. Germline lookup yields CDR1 MNHEY and CDR2 SMNVEV (reference sequence). V lost 4 bases, J lost 8 bases, and 9 bases lay in between. Written as DNA, the CDR3 is TGTGCCAGCAGTTCATGGAGCGATGAGCAGTTCTTC. Protein: CASSSWSDEQFF.

The gene calls are TRBV5-1 and TRBJ1-5, with TRBD1 identical over 10 bases. The CDR3 is made up of 14 amino acids. From germline, CDR1 is SGHRS and CDR2 YFSETQ. J gave up 11 bases and V 4 bases, and 9 bases lay outside the gene matches. The CDR3 DNA reads as TGCGCCAGCAGCCTGGGACAGGGGCGAGGGGCCCAGCATTTT. Translation: CASSLGQGRGAQHF.

The sample holds many counts of this clonotype. The chain recombines TRBV18 with TRBJ1-2; tentatively, D is TRBD1 (5 bases). Per germline, CDR1 KGHSH and CDR2 LQKENI. V lost 3 bases and J lost 3, with 8 bases in between. The CDR3 consists of 13 residues. The DNA for the CDR3 is TGTGCCAGCTCACCTCAGACAGACTATGGCTACACCTTC. Protein product: CASSPQTDYGYTF.

This clonotype has a count of ten or more. At one end the junction does not follow the germline gene, possibly because of a read error. The gene calls are TRBV6-1 and TRBJ1-1, with TRBD1 matching over 7 bases. The V gene's germline CDR1 is MNHNS and CDR2 SASEGT. This CDR3 region has 13 residues. The CDR3 bases are TGTGCCAGCAGCCAAGACCTGGACAGGACCAACGTCTTT. Translated, it gives CASSQDLDRTNVF.

This clonotype was observed at least ten times. The chain recombines TRBV7-9 with TRBJ2-3; 11 nucleotides align to TRBD2. V shed 5 bases and J 6 bases; nucleotides not matched to a gene: 7. The CDR3 spans 15 residues. The germline CDR1 and CDR2 sequences are SEHNR and FQNEAQ (reference sequence). The CDR3 nucleotides read TGTGCCAGCAGCCGTAGCGGGAGGGCAGCGGATACGCAGTATTTT. Protein: CASSRSGRAADTQYF.

The sample holds a few counts of this clonotype. This rearrangement joins TRBV6-1 to TRBJ2-1, with 7 bases aligning to TRBD2. This CDR3 has 15 amino acids. The germline V gene encodes CDR1 MNHNS and CDR2 SASEGT. V shed 7 bases, J shed 5 bases, and the junction held 11 bases outside the gene matches. The CDR3 sequence is CASISGPSGNNEQFF. The CDR3, as DNA: TGTGCCAGCATAAGCGGGCCTAGCGGAAACAATGAGCAGTTCTTC.